These 30 T cell receptor beta chains share one sample of origin, sequenced in a study of cytomegalovirus exposure and HLA in healthy donors. A multiplex PCR was run with 60 Vbeta primers and 13 Jbeta primers. Clones were read by immunoSEQ multiplex PCR, and TCRdb kept only the in-frame ones, dropping some. Seen here are 150,000 to 200,000 clones, roughly four fifths observed once, and the top ten hold 4% to 5%. Sequences were obtained from PBMCs. These receptors were obtained from a woman aged 18-35 years in good health and CMV-seropositive.

The chain uses TRBV19 and TRBJ2-7; maybe TRBD1 (6 bases). With 8 bases removed from V and 2 bases from J, the gap between germline ends came to 19 bases. Germline CDR1 LNHDA, CDR2 SQIVND (reference sequence). The CDR3 extends over 15 amino acids. The chain's CDR3 is CASSGQLRRPYEQYF. For the CDR3, the DNA is TGTGCCAGTTCGGGACAACTGCGTCGGCCCTACGAGCAGTACTTC. Full variable domain (missing parts from reference TRBV19 and TRBJ2-7): DGGITQSPKYLFRKEGQNVTLSCEQNLNHDAMYWYRQDPGQGLRLIYYSQIVNDFQKGDIAEGYSVSREKKESFPLTVTSAQKNPTAFYLCASSGQLRRPYEQYFGPGTRLTVT.

The chain couples TRBV28 to TRBJ2-7, with D unresolved. V lost 5 bases and J 3 bases, leaving 14 bases between the germline ends. Germline CDR1 and CDR2: MDHEN and SYDVKM. The CDR3 sequence is 14 residues long. CDR3 region: CASSPQVVLYEQYF. The CDR3 DNA is TGTGCCAGCAGTCCTCAAGTAGTTCTCTACGAGCAGTACTTC.

This clone has just a few counts. The V gene is TRBV2, the J gene TRBJ1-3, with D maybe TRBD1 (5 bases). The germline V gene encodes CDR1 SNHLY and CDR2 FYNNEI. The V end lost 7 bases, the J end lost 2 bases, and 15 bases lay between the germline ends. This CDR3 region has 15 residues. The CDR3 DNA sequence: TGTGCCAGCAATTCCCCCGGAGGGGCTGGAAACACCATATATTTT. It specifies CASNSPGGAGNTIYF.

The chain has TRBV2 and TRBJ2-7; 15 bases map to TRBD2. The CDR3 has 19 residues. The germline V gene has CDR1 SNHLY and CDR2 FYNNEI. The V gene end was trimmed by 8 bases and the J gene end by 0 bases; junction bases not matched to a gene: 14. The CDR3 nucleotides are TGTGCCAGCTATTTAGAAGCGGGACTAGCGGGGGGTAGCTCCTACGAGCAGTACTTC. This encodes CASYLEAGLAGGSSYEQYF.

The chain links TRBV27 to TRBJ1-2; 9 positions match TRBD1. The V gene end was trimmed by 0 bases and the J gene end by 3 bases; junction bases not matched to a gene: 8. Germline CDR1 reads MNHEY; CDR2 reads SMNVEV (reference sequence). The CDR3 sequence is 17 residues long. This chain's CDR3 is CASSLSHRDRVYYGYTF. In nucleotides, the CDR3 is TGTGCCAGCAGTTTATCCCACCGGGACAGGGTCTACTATGGCTACACCTTC.

CDR3 DNA sequence: TGTGCCAGCAGCCTTCCAGGGGGCATCTACGAGCAGTACTTC. Translating gives CASSLPGGIYEQYF. The V call is TRBV7-9, the J call TRBJ2-7; 8 nucleotides match TRBD1. CDR3 length equals 14 residues. CDR1 and CDR2 (germline): SEHNR, FQNEAQ (reference sequence). Unmatched junction bases numbered 6, after V lost 5 bases and J lost 3 bases.

The chain employs TRBV5-5 and TRBJ1-6; D is ambiguous. This CDR3 region has 16 residues. Germline values: CDR1 SGHKS, CDR2 YYEKEE (reference sequence). Trimming took off 3 bases at V and 2 bases at J, with 12 bases between the two ends. CDR3 DNA sequence: TGTGCCAGCAGCTCCGTGGGAGTGCCCTATAATTCACCCCTCCACTTT. Protein sequence: CASSSVGVPYNSPLHF.

V and J are TRBV30 and TRBJ1-5; D possibly corresponds to TRBD1 (6 bases). Per germline, CDR1 GTSNPN and CDR2 SVGIG (reference sequence). This CDR3 region has 16 residues. V shed 0 bases and J shed 2 bases, with 14 bases lying between them. The CDR3 DNA sequence: TGTGCCTGGAGTGTCTCGTACAGGGAAGGCAATCAGCCCCAGCATTTT. This translates into CAWSVSYREGNQPQHF. Variable domain in full (rest from reference TRBV30 and TRBJ1-5): SQTIHQWPATLVQPVGSPLSLECTVEGTSNPNLYWYRQAAGRGLQLLFYSVGIGQISSEVPQNLSASRPQDRQFILSSKKLLLSDSGFYLCAWSVSYREGNQPQHFGDGTRLSIL.

The chain is built from TRBV6-5 and TRBJ2-2, with TRBD1 matching over 7 bases. The CDR3 loop spans 14 amino acids. With V trimmed by 6 bases and J by 4 bases, 5 bases remained unmatched. CDR1 is MNHEY, CDR2 SVGAGI, per germline. The CDR3 sequence is CASRLQGPTGELFF. The CDR3 DNA follows: TGTGCCAGCAGGCTACAGGGGCCCACCGGGGAGCTGTTTTTT.

The chain couples TRBV7-8 to TRBJ1-5, with 8 bases that match TRBD1. This CDR3 is 17 amino acids long. Germline loops: CDR1 SGHVS, CDR2 FQNEAQ. V lost 1 base and J lost 5; bases outside the gene matches: 10. CDR3 region: CASSLGAQGVGDQPQHF. In nucleotides, the CDR3 is TGTGCCAGCAGCTTAGGGGCACAGGGGGTTGGGGATCAGCCCCAGCATTTT.

This sequence joins TRBV2 and TRBJ1-3; D ambiguous. Trimming removed 8 bases from V and 0 bases from J, with 8 bases in between. CDR1 and CDR2 (germline): SNHLY, FYNNEI. The CDR3 has 13 amino acids. The CDR3 protein is CASPQDSGNTIYF. CDR3 DNA sequence: TGTGCCAGCCCCCAGGACTCTGGAAACACCATATATTTT. The complete variable domain, with remaining parts taken from reference TRBV2 and TRBJ1-3, reads EPEVTQTPSHQVTQMGQEVILRCVPISNHLYFYWYRQILGQKVEFLVSFYNNEISEKSEIFDDQFSVERPDGSNFTLKIRSTKLEDSAMYFCASPQDSGNTIYFGEGSWLTVV.

V usage is TRBV13 and J usage is TRBJ2-3; 7 bases align to TRBD2. This CDR3 contains 15 residues. The V gene's germline CDR1 is PRHDT and CDR2 FYEKMQ (reference sequence). The trim removed 5 bases at V and 0 bases at J, leaving 5 bases unmatched. The CDR3 DNA reads TGTGCCAGCAGCCCGCGGGGGACTAGCACAGATACGCAGTATTTT. Protein: CASSPRGTSTDTQYF. Full variable domain (missing parts from reference TRBV13 and TRBJ2-3): AAGVIQSPRHLIKEKRETATLKCYPIPRHDTVYWYQQGPGQDPQFLISFYEKMQSDKGSIPDRFSAQQFSDYHSELNMSSLELGDSALYFCASSPRGTSTDTQYFGPGTRLTVL.

The chain couples TRBV5-1 to TRBJ2-1; 9 bases line up with TRBD1. Germline lookup yields CDR1 SGHRS and CDR2 YFSETQ. This CDR3 comprises 13 residues. The ends lost 3 bases at V and 8 bases at J; junction bases unmatched: 3. CDR3 amino acids: CASSWGDRDEQFF. The DNA for the CDR3 is TGCGCCAGCAGCTGGGGGGACAGGGATGAGCAGTTCTTC.

The chain is built from TRBV6-5 and TRBJ2-5, with unresolved D. The CDR3 runs 13 residues. Germline values: CDR1 MNHEY, CDR2 SVGAGI. Trimming pared 6 bases from V and 0 bases from J, leaving 8 bases between. The CDR3: CASRVQYQETQYF. The CDR3 DNA reads as TGTGCCAGCAGAGTTCAGTACCAAGAGACCCAGTACTTC.

The chain recombines TRBV5-8 with TRBJ2-1; tentative D call: TRBD2 (7 bases). The germline V gene encodes CDR1 SGHTS and CDR2 YDEGEE. V dropped 4 bases and J dropped 6 bases, with 23 bases sitting between them. This CDR3 comprises 17 residues. This CDR3 is CASSRGRGDYPVNEQFF. In nucleotides, the CDR3 is TGTGCCAGCAGCCGTGGGAGGGGGGACTATCCTGTCAATGAGCAGTTCTTC. Full variable domain (rest looked up from reference TRBV5-8 and TRBJ2-1): EAGVTQSPTHLIKTRGQQATLRCSPISGHTSVYWYQQALGLGLQFLLWYDEGEERNRGNFPPRFSGRQFPNYSSELNVNALELEDSALYLCASSRGRGDYPVNEQFFGPGTRLTVL.

V gene TRBV4-2 combines with J gene TRBJ1-6, with D tentatively TRBD1 (5 bases). The V end lost 1 base, the J end lost 6 bases, and 19 bases lay between the germline ends. The CDR3 is 18 amino acids. CDR1 is LGHNA and CDR2 is YNFKEQ in the germline V gene. CDR3 loop: CASSQGGTAGTGNSPLHF. DNA of the CDR3: TGTGCCAGCAGCCAAGGGGGTACCGCAGGGACTGGTAATTCACCCCTCCACTTT.

The chain has TRBV6-8 and TRBJ2-7; D unclear. Germline lookup yields CDR1 MNHGY and CDR2 SAAAGT. The CDR3 consists of 13 residues. V was clipped by 2 bases and J by 0 bases, with 5 bases between them. CDR3 in amino acids: CASSYASSYEQYF. The DNA for the CDR3 is TGTGCCAGCAGTTACGCGAGCTCCTACGAGCAGTACTTC.

This chain connects TRBV9 to TRBJ2-2; D possibly corresponds to TRBD2 (5 bases). V was clipped by 0 bases and J by 2 bases, with 14 bases between them. The CDR3 runs to 17 residues. Germline CDR1 reads SGDLS; CDR2 reads YYNGEE. The CDR3 is CASSVGRSGYNTGELFF. CDR3 coding DNA: TGTGCCAGCAGCGTAGGGAGGAGCGGCTATAACACCGGGGAGCTGTTTTTT.

This clone showed up just a few times. This sequence joins TRBV6-5 and TRBJ1-5, with D possibly being TRBD1 (6 bases). V lost 4 bases and J lost 5, with 15 bases in between. The CDR3 extends over 15 amino acids. Germline values: CDR1 MNHEY, CDR2 SVGAGI. CDR3 sequence reads: CASSSQPGAYQPQHF. The CDR3 DNA is TGTGCCAGCAGTTCACAACCAGGGGCCTATCAGCCCCAGCATTTT.

V and J are TRBV5-5 and TRBJ1-1, with D perhaps TRBD1 (5 bases). CDR3 length equals 14 residues. With 4 bases removed from V and 2 bases from J, the gap between germline ends came to 12 bases. Germline-derived CDR1 and CDR2 are SGHKS and YYEKEE (reference sequence). The CDR3 sequence: CASSHGGFNTEAFF. The DNA of the CDR3 is TGTGCCAGCAGCCACGGGGGGTTCAACACTGAAGCTTTCTTT. The variable domain in full, completed from reference TRBV5-5 and TRBJ1-1, reads DAGVTQSPTHLIKTRGQQVTLRCSPISGHKSVSWYQQVLGQGPQFIFQYYEKEERGRGNFPDRFSARQFPNYSSELNVNALLLGDSALYLCASSHGGFNTEAFFGQGTRLTVV.

The rearrangement links TRBV6-5 to TRBJ2-5, with TRBD1 matching 8 bases. There are 16 residues in the CDR3. CDR1 and CDR2 (germline): MNHEY, SVGAGI. Trimming removed 0 bases from V and 1 base from J; junction bases left unmatched: 4. DNA of the CDR3: TGTGCCAGCAGTTACTCGTCCCAGGGGGCCCAAGAGACCCAGTACTTC. Protein sequence: CASSYSSQGAQETQYF.

This chain links TRBV29-1 with TRBJ2-7; a possible D gene is TRBD2 (6 bases). Between the trimmed V and J ends, which lost 7 bases and 2 bases, there was a span of 24 bases. The CDR3 consists of 16 residues. Germline V gives CDR1 SQVTM, CDR2 ANQGSEA. CDR3 protein: CSAATFDGRVPYEQYF. The CDR3 region has the DNA TGCAGCGCCGCCACCTTCGACGGGAGAGTTCCCTACGAGCAGTACTTC.

The J gene is TRBJ2-7, the V gene TRBV18; tentatively, D is TRBD2 (5 bases). The length of the CDR3 is 15 residues. The V gene's germline CDR1 is KGHSH and CDR2 LQKENI. V lost 2 bases and J 6 bases, leaving 17 bases between the germline ends. CDR3 sequence reads: CASSPSGSGSPEQYF. CDR3 sequence (DNA): TGTGCCAGCTCACCATCGGGGTCGGGGAGCCCCGAGCAGTACTTC.

The CDR3 DNA reads as TGTGCCAGCAGTGACGGCGAGGAGCGGGGGTACAATGAGCAGTTCTTC. This gives the protein CASSDGEERGYNEQFF. The V call is TRBV6-4, the J call TRBJ2-1, with 8 bases aligning to TRBD2. The V and J ends lost 2 bases and 4 bases, in that order; junction bases with no gene match: 7. The CDR3 spans 16 residues. Germline V gene lookup returns CDR1 MRHNA and CDR2 SNTAGT.

The V call is TRBV11-3, the J call TRBJ1-5; possible D gene TRBD1, 5 bases. Trimming took off 1 base at V and 6 bases at J, with 22 bases between the two ends. The CDR3 is 18 residues long. CDR1 and CDR2 (germline): SGHNT, YENEEA. CDR3 DNA sequence: TGTGCCAGCAGCTTAGGGCCAGGTGCGGAGGGGCGGGCTCAGCCCCAGCATTTT. Translation gives CASSLGPGAEGRAQPQHF.

The gene calls are TRBV2 and TRBJ2-2; D is perhaps TRBD1 (6 bases). The V gene lost 11 bases and the J gene lost 6 bases, with 19 bases spanning the gap. From germline, CDR1 is SNHLY and CDR2 FYNNEI. CDR3 size: 14 residues. This chain's CDR3 is CAGYRDKEAGELFF. CDR3 DNA sequence: TGTGCCGGATACCGGGACAAGGAAGCCGGGGAGCTGTTTTTT.

The rearrangement uses TRBV11-2 and TRBJ2-3, with 8 bases lining up with TRBD2. The germline CDR1 and CDR2 sequences are SGHAT and FQNNGV. With 6 bases clipped from V and 1 base from J, the junction kept 12 bases outside the gene matches. CDR3 length equals 17 residues. The chain's CDR3 is CASSFRASGGRTDTQYF. CDR3 in DNA: TGTGCCAGCAGTTTCAGGGCGAGCGGGGGCCGCACAGATACGCAGTATTTT.

Details on this clone: A far bigger clonotype differs at one base, so this is likely a read error. This CDR3 fails to terminate in the conserved phenylalanine or tryptophan, so it likely reflects a read error. This CDR3 is CASSAQQGYSGNTIYL. In DNA, the CDR3 is TGTGCCAGCAGTGCGCAACAGGGGTACTCTGGAAACACCATATATCTT. The chain carries TRBV28 and TRBJ1-3, with 7 bases that match TRBD1. This CDR3 has 16 amino acids. J was trimmed by 0 bases and V by 5 bases; bases with no gene match: 7. Germline V gene sequence: CDR1 MDHEN, CDR2 SYDVKM.

V is TRBV5-1 and J is TRBJ2-1, with TRBD2 as a possible D gene (5 bases). V was pared by 1 base and J by 7 bases, with 6 bases between. CDR3 length equals 12 residues. CDR1 is SGHRS and CDR2 is YFSETQ in the germline V gene. The chain's CDR3 is CASSLTGNEQFF. The CDR3 DNA reads TGCGCCAGCAGCTTGACGGGAAATGAGCAGTTCTTC.

V gene TRBV7-9 combines with J gene TRBJ2-1; 10 bases are a match to TRBD2. The V gene's germline CDR1 is SEHNR and CDR2 FQNEAQ (reference sequence). The CDR3 is made up of 16 amino acids. V lost 5 bases to trimming and J lost 1 base; unmatched junction nucleotides: 5. DNA of the CDR3: TGTGCCAGCAGCCCTACTAGCGGGGAATCCTACAATGAGCAGTTCTTC. This codes for CASSPTSGESYNEQFF.